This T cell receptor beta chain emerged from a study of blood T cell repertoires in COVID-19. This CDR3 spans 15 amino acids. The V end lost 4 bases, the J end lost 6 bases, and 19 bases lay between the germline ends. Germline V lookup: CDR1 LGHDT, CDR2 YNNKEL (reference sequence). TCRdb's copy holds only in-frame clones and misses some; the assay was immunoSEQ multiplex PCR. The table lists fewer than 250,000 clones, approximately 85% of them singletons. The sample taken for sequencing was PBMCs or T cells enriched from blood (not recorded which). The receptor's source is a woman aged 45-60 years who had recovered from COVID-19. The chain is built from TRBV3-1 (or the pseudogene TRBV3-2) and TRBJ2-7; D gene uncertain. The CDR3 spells CASSPSLGPKGEQYF. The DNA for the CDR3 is TGTGCCAGCAGCCCCTCCTTGGGCCCCAAAGGCGAGCAGTACTTC.